Listed here are 27 T cell receptor beta chains from one sample, sequenced in a study of regulatory T cells in long-lasting Graves disease. Relying on iRepertoire HTBI primers and Arm-PCR of CDR3 regions, the team built TCR beta libraries. In TCRdb, the multiplex PCR reads were re-called with MiXCR into one record per CDR3 protein. The data contain 400,000 to 500,000 distinct CDR3 sequences, about 15% of them singletons. Time point of the sample: newly diagnosed GD, antithyroid drugs for less than 3 months. The TCR library used RNA extracted from PBMCs. Separately, the same data were catalogued under a study of T cells in Graves' hyperthyroidism and ophthalmopathy.

This sample comprised peripheral blood mononuclear cells (PBMCs), obtained at new diagnosis, from a patient treated with antithyroid drugs. Source of these receptors: a woman in her 30s with Graves disease.

This clonotype was found many times. V usage is TRBV11-3 and J usage is TRBJ2-1; tentative D call: TRBD1 (5 bases). V dropped 1 base and J dropped 6 bases, with 25 bases sitting between them. CDR1 is SGHNT and CDR2 is YENEEA in the germline V gene. CDR3 length equals 19 residues. The CDR3 DNA is TGTGCCAGCAGCTTAGGGATGGGCGACAGATATGCTCGGAGCAATGAGCAGTTCTTC. This translates into CASSLGMGDRYARSNEQFF.

The V call is TRBV24-1, the J call TRBJ2-5, with D tentatively TRBD1 (6 bases). Looked up from germline, CDR1 is KGHDR and CDR2 is SFDVKD. CDR3 length: 16 amino acids. Trimming cost V 2 bases and J 7 bases, with 19 bases left between them. DNA of the CDR3: TGTGCCACCAGTGATTCAACCGGGACACCTGCGGGGACCCAGTACTTC. Amino acid sequence: CATSDSTGTPAGTQYF.

This clonotype was counted many times. The CDR3 DNA reads TGCGCCAGCAGCCCGGCGGGACAGGTGGGCTACGAGCAGTACTTC. It specifies CASSPAGQVGYEQYF. The rearrangement joins TRBV5-1 to TRBJ2-7; 8 bases agree with TRBD1. CDR3 size: 15 residues. Germline assignment: CDR1 SGHRS and CDR2 YFSETQ. V shed 4 bases and J 3 bases; nucleotides not matched to a gene: 9.

V and J are TRBV19 and TRBJ1-1; D remains ambiguous. In germline, CDR1 is LNHDA, CDR2 SQIVND (reference sequence). This CDR3 spans 14 amino acids. With 0 bases removed from V and 1 base from J, the gap between germline ends came to 6 bases. The chain's CDR3 is CASSIDRWNTEAFF. The CDR3 region has the DNA TGTGCCAGTAGTATAGACAGATGGAACACTGAAGCTTTCTTT.

This clonotype occurred many times. This chain links TRBV2 with TRBJ2-1, with 7 bases lining up with TRBD1. The CDR3 contains 15 residues. V lost 4 bases, J lost 5 bases, and 8 bases stayed unmatched. Germline V gives CDR1 SNHLY, CDR2 FYNNEI. The CDR3 loop reads CASSATGTEDNEQFF. The CDR3 nucleotides read TGTGCCAGCAGTGCGACCGGGACAGAGGACAATGAGCAGTTCTTC.

This clonotype was counted only a few times. The chain employs TRBV2 and TRBJ1-2, with D hard to call. CDR1 is SNHLY and CDR2 is FYNNEI in the germline V gene. This CDR3 has 13 residues. V lost 4 bases, J lost 4 bases, and 10 bases lay in between. CDR3 nucleotide sequence: TGTGCCAGCAGTGGGGCTTTCTCCTATGGCTACACCTTC. Translating gives CASSGAFSYGYTF.

This clonotype has ten or more counts. The chain uses TRBV12-3 or TRBV12-4 and TRBJ2-2, with D hard to call. V gave up 4 bases and J gave up 8 bases, with 5 bases separating them. The CDR3 totals 11 residues. The chain's CDR3 is CASSSLGELFF. The CDR3 DNA reads TGTGCCAGCAGTTCTCTGGGGGAGCTGTTTTTT.

This clonotype has at least ten counts. The rearrangement uses TRBV2 and TRBJ2-1; D is undetermined. V lost 4 bases to trimming and J lost 3 bases, with 7 bases between them. This CDR3 has 13 amino acids. Germline V gene lookup returns CDR1 SNHLY and CDR2 FYNNEI. The CDR3: CASSGADYNEQFF. The CDR3 nucleotides read TGTGCCAGCAGTGGGGCCGACTACAATGAGCAGTTCTTC. The complete variable domain, with remaining parts taken from reference TRBV2 and TRBJ2-1, reads EPEVTQTPSHQVTQMGQEVILRCVPISNHLYFYWYRQILGQKVEFLVSFYNNEISEKSEIFDDQFSVERPDGSNFTLKIRSTKLEDSAMYFCASSGADYNEQFFGPGTRLTVL.

The chain carries TRBV4-1 and TRBJ2-7; TRBD1 matches at 8 bases. Germline V CDR1 and CDR2: MGHRA, YSYEKL. V trimming: 0 bases; J trimming: 3 bases; junction bases outside the gene matches: 4. This CDR3 has 15 amino acids. Written as DNA, the CDR3 is TGCGCCAGCAGCCAAGAGGGGACAGGCGACTACGAGCAGTACTTC. Translation: CASSQEGTGDYEQYF.

This clonotype occurred many times. The chain joins TRBV6-1 to TRBJ2-7; 12 nucleotides align to TRBD2. V shed 7 bases and J 3 bases; nucleotides not matched to a gene: 4. The V gene's germline CDR1 is MNHNS and CDR2 SASEGT. The CDR3 consists of 14 residues. CDR3 sequence: CASNRLAGVYEQYF. The CDR3 region has the DNA TGTGCCAGCAACCGACTAGCGGGAGTCTACGAGCAGTACTTC.

This clonotype was observed at least ten times. The genes are TRBV20-1 and TRBJ2-7, with D perhaps TRBD2 (6 bases). The CDR3 consists of 13 residues. Trimming shortened V by 5 bases and J by 4 bases, and 15 bases separated the two germline ends. CDR1 is DFQATT and CDR2 is SNEGSKA in the germline V gene (reference sequence). DNA for the CDR3: TGCAGTGCTCCCCGCCGGGAGCGGTACGAGCAGTACTTC. Protein sequence: CSAPRRERYEQYF.

This clonotype was seen more than once but under ten times. Since a much larger clone is just one base distant, this may be a read error. The rearrangement links TRBV28 to TRBJ2-2; possibly TRBD1 or TRBD2 for D (5 bases each). This CDR3 is 15 amino acids long. Germline V gene sequence: CDR1 MDHEN, CDR2 SYDVKM. The CDR3 loop is CASSPPGSNTGELSF. CDR3 nucleotides: TGTGCCAGCAGTCCCCCAGGGTCGAACACCGGGGAGCTGTCTTTT.

This clonotype showed up just a few times. The rearrangement joins TRBV28 to TRBJ2-3; TRBD2 agrees at 13 bases. J gave up 0 bases and V 2 bases, and 5 bases lay outside the gene matches. From germline, CDR1 is MDHEN and CDR2 SYDVKM. The CDR3 runs to 18 residues. In DNA form, the CDR3 reads TGTGCCAGCAGTTTAGTGACTAGCGGGAGGAAGAGCACAGATACGCAGTATTTT. It encodes CASSLVTSGRKSTDTQYF.

J is TRBJ2-7 and V is TRBV3-1; 15 nucleotides agree with TRBD2. The CDR3 spans 16 residues. J gave up 2 bases and V 4 bases, and 3 bases lay outside the gene matches. The germline V gene has CDR1 LGHDT and CDR2 YNNKEL (reference sequence). The CDR3 spells CASSLGLAGGAYEQYF. DNA of the CDR3: TGTGCCAGCAGCCTAGGACTAGCGGGAGGGGCCTACGAGCAGTACTTC.

The chain employs TRBV6-1 and TRBJ1-5, with unresolved D. The CDR3 loop spans 18 amino acids. CDR1 and CDR2 from the germline V gene are MNHNS and SASEGT. Trimming removed 6 bases at V and 0 bases at J, with 21 bases between. This CDR3 reads CASRLTWTGTYSNQPQHF. DNA of the CDR3: TGTGCCAGCAGATTGACATGGACGGGAACATATAGCAATCAGCCCCAGCATTTT.

Turning to this clonotype: This may be a read error, as it is one base from a much larger clone. J is TRBJ2-7 and V is TRBV25-1; 7 positions match TRBD2. Per the germline V gene, CDR1 is MGHDK and CDR2 is SYGVNS. The CDR3 extends over 14 amino acids. Here the CDR3 reads CASSEAGDVYERYF. Here the CDR3 DNA reads TGTGCCAGCAGTGAAGCGGGAGATGTTTACGAGCGGTACTTC.

Ten or more counts support this clonotype. The V call is TRBV3-1, the J call TRBJ2-7; D might be TRBD2 (5 bases). Germline V gene data show CDR1 as LGHDT and CDR2 as YNNKEL (reference sequence). V was cut by 2 bases and J by 5 bases, with 16 bases left in between. This CDR3 region has 15 residues. The CDR3 sequence: CASSQLAGLSHEQYF. The DNA for the CDR3 is TGTGCCAGCAGCCAACTGGCGGGTTTGTCACACGAGCAGTACTTC.

The chain uses TRBV30 and TRBJ1-5; D unclear. The CDR3 is made up of 12 amino acids. Trimming took off 5 bases at V and 4 bases at J, with 9 bases between the two ends. Germline V lookup: CDR1 GTSNPN, CDR2 SVGIG (reference sequence). The CDR3 is CAWAEVNQPQHF. CDR3 nucleotide sequence: TGTGCCTGGGCCGAGGTTAATCAGCCCCAGCATTTT.

This clonotype was counted ten times or more. V is TRBV7-9 and J is TRBJ2-1, with 9 bases fitting TRBD1. The length of the CDR3 is 15 residues. The V segment lost 4 bases and the J segment 5 bases; nucleotides outside the gene matches: 6. Germline V gene data show CDR1 as SEHNR and CDR2 as FQNEAQ (reference sequence). CDR3 in amino acids: CASSYGDRVNNEQFF. The CDR3, as DNA: TGTGCCAGCAGCTATGGGGACAGGGTGAACAATGAGCAGTTCTTC.

This clonotype showed up many times. The chain carries TRBV12-3 or TRBV12-4 and TRBJ1-2, with unresolved D. The V end was cut by 6 bases, the J end by 4 bases, with 24 bases between. The CDR3 length is 17 residues. The CDR3 sequence: CASSPVGFRGGSYGYTF. The CDR3 DNA reads TGTGCCAGCAGCCCGGTAGGATTCCGGGGTGGGTCCTATGGCTACACCTTC.

This clonotype was detected many times. The chain joins TRBV20-1 to TRBJ1-5; possible D gene TRBD1, 6 bases. Germline CDR1 and CDR2: DFQATT and SNEGSKA (reference sequence). Trimming cost V 0 bases and J 1 base, with 10 bases left between them. The CDR3 covers 15 residues. In DNA, the CDR3 is TGCAGTGCTAGAGATCATAGGGGGAGCAATCAGCCCCAGCATTTT. Translated: CSARDHRGSNQPQHF.

Worth noting for this clonotype: A much larger clone is a single base away; this may be a read error. The gene calls are TRBV6-2 or TRBV6-3 and TRBJ2-5; 8 bases are a match to TRBD2. This CDR3 is 16 amino acids long. The germline V gene has CDR1 MNHEY and CDR2 SVGEGT. Losses at the gene ends were 5 bases for V and 7 bases for J; bases not matched to a gene: 15. CDR3 DNA sequence: TGTGCCAGCAGTCGACTAACGGGACTAGGGGGTGTGACCCAGTACTTC. It yields the protein CASSRLTGLGGVTQYF.

The chain couples TRBV3-1 to TRBJ1-3; possible D gene TRBD1, 5 bases. This CDR3 contains 18 residues. Germline CDR1 LGHDT, CDR2 YNNKEL (reference sequence). The V end was cut by 0 bases, the J end by 0 bases, with 15 bases between. The DNA for the CDR3 is TGTGCCAGCAGCCAAGATCCCCGGGGGTCGAGCTCTGGAAACACCATATATTTT. It yields the protein CASSQDPRGSSSGNTIYF.

There are many counts of this clonotype. This chain uses TRBV24-1 with TRBJ1-2; D unresolved. The CDR3 has 15 residues. V lost 4 bases and J 6 bases, leaving 17 bases between the germline ends. Germline V gene lookup returns CDR1 KGHDR and CDR2 SFDVKD. The CDR3 DNA reads TGTGCCACCAGTGACAGGAGGGCAGTGATGGATGGCTACACCTTC. Its protein product is CATSDRRAVMDGYTF.

This clonotype appeared a few times. V gene TRBV19 combines with J gene TRBJ1-1; no clear D. Trimming stripped 4 bases from V and 7 bases from J, with 13 bases between. This CDR3 comprises 13 residues. CDR1 and CDR2 from the germline V gene are LNHDA and SQIVND (reference sequence). CDR3 nucleotides: TGTGCCAGTAGTAAGGCCCTATCTTATGAAGCTTTCTTT. It yields the protein CASSKALSYEAFF.

As to this clonotype: This may be a read error, as it is one base from a much larger clone. The CDR3 ends on some other residue instead of the conserved phenylalanine or tryptophan, so this is likely a read error. No DNA is shown, since the ends of the CDR3 on it are uncertain; the CDR3 is the one TCRdb lists. This chain links TRBV13 with TRBJ2-1; the table's D call TRBD1 went unverified against the DNA. The CDR3 is 11 residues long, counting both termini. The germline V gene encodes CDR1 PRHDT and CDR2 FYEKMQ (reference sequence). This chain's CDR3 is CASSPDRRPFL.

As for this clonotype: Since a much larger clone is just one base distant, this may be a read error. The chain couples TRBV7-7 to TRBJ2-1; TRBD2 matches 10 bases. The CDR3 has 14 residues. Per the germline V gene, CDR1 is SSHAT and CDR2 is FNYEAQ (reference sequence). In DNA, the CDR3 is TGTGCTGGCGCTCTAGCGGGAGCGAGGAATGAGCAGTTCTTC. This sequence encodes CAGALAGARNEQFF.